The clone carrying this T cell receptor beta chain was detected a few times. TCRdb reanalysed the 5' RACE reads using MiXCR and keeps one entry per CDR3 protein. The table includes about 440,000 distinct CDR3 sequences, 20% detected once. This record comes from a study of T-cell memory formation after mild COVID-19. Overall study context: Each donor largely had its own TCR clusters.

Looked up from germline, CDR1 is SGHVS and CDR2 is FNYEAQ. V was cut by 8 bases and J by 8 bases, with 14 bases left in between. The CDR3 is 12 residues long. Material: PBMCs or a T cell subset sorted from them (not recorded which). V and J are TRBV7-6 and TRBJ2-3, with D possibly TRBD2 on 6 matching bases. The source of this sequence is an adult woman who had mild COVID-19 (a few samples of this study predate the infection). Cell type and time point are not known. CDR3 amino acids: CASGTDGSTQYF. DNA of the CDR3: TGTGCCAGCGGGACCGACGGGAGTACGCAGTATTTT.